A single sample is the source of the 4 T cell receptor beta chains below, sequenced in a study of cytomegalovirus exposure and HLA in healthy donors. The table came from immunoSEQ multiplex PCR; TCRdb's copy has only in-frame clones and leaves some out. The sample lists more than 110,000 clones, 85% to 95% occurring once. The sequenced sample was PBMCs. The receptor set was obtained from a man in his late teens or twenties in good health and CMV-seropositive.

This chain links TRBV5-6 with TRBJ2-7, with TRBD1 matching over 11 bases. CDR3 length: 15 residues. Germline V gene lookup returns CDR1 SGHDT and CDR2 YYEEEE. The J segment lost 7 bases and the V segment lost 0 bases, leaving 6 bases of the junction unmatched. CDR3 amino acids: CASSLGTGGRLEQYF. Here the CDR3 DNA reads TGTGCCAGCAGCTTGGGGACAGGGGGCCGTCTGGAGCAGTACTTC.

The genes are TRBV5-1 and TRBJ2-7; a possible D gene is TRBD2 (6 bases). The CDR3 runs 15 residues. Between the trimmed V and J ends, which lost 6 bases and 0 bases, there was a span of 16 bases. Germline V lookup: CDR1 SGHRS, CDR2 YFSETQ. CDR3 coding DNA: TGCGCCAGCAAATCGGGGACTTCGAGCTCCTACGAGCAGTACTTC. This encodes CASKSGTSSSYEQYF.

The J gene is TRBJ1-1, the V gene TRBV7-9; 8 bases line up with TRBD1. The CDR3 runs to 14 residues. V lost 5 bases, J lost 4 bases, and 6 bases stayed unmatched. Per germline, CDR1 SEHNR and CDR2 FQNEAQ (reference sequence). This CDR3 reads CASSMPGTGTEAFF. Here the CDR3 DNA reads TGTGCCAGCAGCATGCCCGGGACAGGCACTGAAGCTTTCTTT.

Only one count was recorded for this clone. V gene TRBV14 combines with J gene TRBJ2-2; tentative D call: TRBD2 (6 bases). This CDR3 contains 15 residues. Looked up from germline, CDR1 is SGHDN and CDR2 is FVKESK. Trimming left V 6 bases short and J 0 bases short, with 11 bases between. The CDR3 DNA reads as TGTGCCAGCAGGCGTAGCGGTACGAACACCGGGGAGCTGTTTTTT. Protein: CASRRSGTNTGELFF.